The present TCR beta chain was sequenced within a study of blood T cell repertoires in COVID-19. Study as a whole: COVID-19 samples, acute and convalescent, were from the United States, Italy and Spain. T cells, B-cell-depleted T cells, or PBMCs provided the cDNA or gDNA that served as material.

Authors' analysis steps: Researchers report that nucleated cell counts were estimated from reference gene primer amplification. Sequenced by immunoSEQ multiplex PCR; TCRdb stores in-frame clones only, minus some. The V and J calls and clone size come from that table; D and trimming were worked out from the DNA. Here the sample spans 70,000 to 95,000 clones, approximately 86% being singletons. This CDR3 has 16 residues. V dropped 2 bases and J dropped 1 base, with 14 bases sitting between them. Germline loops: CDR1 SGHAT, CDR2 FQNNGV. This clone showed up just once. The sequenced material came from peripheral blood. The chain uses TRBV11-2 and TRBJ1-1; maybe TRBD1 (6 bases). The TCR sequence derives from a woman aged 65 to 85 with active or convalescent COVID-19. The CDR3 region is CASSLILGRGNTEAFF. The DNA for the CDR3 is TGTGCCAGCAGCTTAATCCTGGGCAGGGGGAACACTGAAGCTTTCTTT. Using reference TRBV11-2 and TRBJ1-1 for the parts outside the CDR3, the full variable domain is EAGVAQSPRYKIIEKRQSVAFWCNPISGHATLYWYQQILGQGPKLLIQFQNNGVVDDSQLPKDRFSAERLKGVDSTLKIQPAKLEDSAVYLCASSLILGRGNTEAFFGQGTRLTVV.